This passage covers 3 T cell receptor beta chains from one sample sequenced in a study of beta chain features in type 1 diabetes (dated by TCRdb to between 2018 and 2020). No antigen has been assigned to these receptors. The library was built by means of the immunoSEQ multiplex PCR assay. The High Capacity cDNA Reverse Transcription Kit was used to reverse transcribe all of the isolated RNA, meaning that expressed TCRB transcripts were what got sequenced. As stored in TCRdb, this immuneACCESS dataset retains in-frame rearrangements with V and J assigned. A fraction of the clones does not appear; measured against another copy, unresolved V genes explain less than half of the discrepancy, and the remainder lacks a known reason. Here the sample has a few hundred thousand clones; roughly 13% occur a single time. Of the sample, roughly 0.015% is held by the ten largest clones. Overall study outcomes, separate from this receptor: A moderate but significant shortening of TCRB CDR3 length was observed in type 1 diabetes patients in all four CD4+ subsets.

Sequences were obtained from naive CD4+ T cells from blood. The cell subset or site label on this specimen signifies: true naive CD4+ T cells. The receptors shown here come from a woman between 18 and 29 years old with type 1 diabetes.

This clone appeared a few times. The rearrangement links TRBV5-1 to TRBJ2-4, with D hard to call. Trimming removed 0 bases at V and 0 bases at J, with 7 bases between. Germline assignment: CDR1 SGHRS and CDR2 YFSETQ. The CDR3 consists of 15 residues. CDR3 protein: CASSLDSLAKNIQYF. In nucleotides, the CDR3 is TGCGCCAGCAGCTTGGACAGTCTAGCCAAAAACATTCAGTACTTC.

This clone was observed a few times. The rearrangement uses TRBV9 and TRBJ2-1; 10 nucleotides agree with TRBD2. V dropped 0 bases and J dropped 2; count of bases not matched to a gene: 5. CDR3 length equals 17 residues. Germline CDR1 and CDR2: SGDLS and YYNGEE. The CDR3 is CASSVGLAGAPYNEQFF. DNA for the CDR3: TGTGCCAGCAGCGTAGGGCTAGCGGGAGCCCCCTACAATGAGCAGTTCTTC.

The chain joins TRBV4-3 to TRBJ2-1; D is perhaps TRBD2 (7 bases). V gave up 2 bases and J gave up 3 bases, with 20 bases separating them. The CDR3 contains 18 residues. Germline CDR1 LGHNA, CDR2 YSLEER. CDR3: CASSQNPWGLADYNEQFF. CDR3 in DNA: TGCGCCAGCAGCCAAAACCCCTGGGGGCTAGCGGACTACAATGAGCAGTTCTTC.